This T cell receptor beta chain was sequenced during a study of OX40 agonist ivuxolimab in advanced cancers. Study at large: Patients in the trial were receiving intravenous ivuxolimab every 2 weeks, at doses of 0.01 to 10 mg/kg. Partial responses were observed in three patients, of whom one had hepatocellular carcinoma and two had cutaneous melanoma. Findings and limits, study-wide: Among the least clonally expanded were partial responders at 0.1-3.0 mg/kg. Which antigen the expanded peripheral T cells recognized is unknown.

TCRdb's copy holds only in-frame clones and misses some; the assay was immunoSEQ multiplex PCR. The sample consists of tens of thousands of clones, 85% to 90% of them appearing once. Turning to this clone: The antigen remains unidentified.

There are 12 residues in the CDR3. Trimming cost V 10 bases and J 6 bases, with 13 bases left between them. CDR1 is ENHRY and CDR2 is SYGVKD in the germline V gene. This chain links TRBV10-3 with TRBJ1-5; D perhaps matches TRBD1 (6 bases). This sample comprised CD4+ or CD8+ T cells sorted from blood, obtained in a trial of the OX40 agonist ivuxolimab. This sequence was found in an adult with an advanced solid tumor such as melanoma, head and neck, liver or kidney cancer. The CDR3 loop is CATSGVGQPQHF. In DNA, the CDR3 is TGTGCCACCTCAGGGGTCGGTCAGCCCCAGCATTTT.